Listed below are T cell receptor beta chains from one sample, sequenced in a study of blood T cells in healthy people across ages. TCRdb called the 5' RACE reads again in MiXCR, with one record for every CDR3 protein. The sample has some 1.1 million distinct CDR3 sequences; around two fifths are singletons. Sequenced sample: blood. The receptors derive from a man between 18 and 29 years old in good health. Each CDR3 is given with its conserved first and last residue. The D gene is left open where the match is weak. Clone size appears in some rows only: once, few, many, or a class for an expanded clone.

cdr3_length | clone_size | d_call | j_call | v_call | cdr3_nt | cdr3_aa
15 | NA | NA | TRBJ1-5 | TRBV20-1 | TGCAGTGCTAGCGTGGACAACGGACCCAATCAGCCCCAGCATTTT | CSASVDNGPNQPQHF
13 | NA | NA | TRBJ2-3 | TRBV6-6 | TGTGCCAGCAGTTACGTAATAGCAGATACGCAGTATTTT | CASSYVIADTQYF
12 | NA | NA | TRBJ2-7 | TRBV20-1 | TGCAGTGCCCACACTGCCTCCTACGAGCGGTACTTC | CSAHTASYERYF
18 | few | NA | TRBJ2-3 | TRBV21-1 | TGTGCCAGCAGCAAACTCTTTTTGGACAGGGTTAGCACAGATACGCAGTATTTT | CASSKLFLDRVSTDTQYF
13 | NA | NA | TRBJ2-7 | TRBV20-1 | TGCAGTGCTAAGGGGCCCCTGGACCACGAGCAGTACTTC | CSAKGPLDHEQYF
15 | few | TRBD1 | TRBJ1-2 | TRBV7-9 | TGTGCCAGTAGCTTACAGGGGGCGCCTTCTTATGGCTACACCTTC | CASSLQGAPSYGYTF
12 | NA | NA | TRBJ2-7 | TRBV6-2/TRBV6-3 | TGTGCCAGCAGTTACCCCGTGAGTGAGCAGTACTTC | CASSYPVSEQYF
13 | once | NA | TRBJ1-2 | TRBV29-1 | TGCAGCTCCAGAGATCCGGACCTCTATGGCTACACCTTC | CSSRDPDLYGYTF
15 | NA | TRBD1 | TRBJ2-1 | TRBV5-1 | TGCGCCAGCAGCTTGAAGAGGGGGCTGTACAATGAGCAGTTCTTC | CASSLKRGLYNEQFF
13 | many | NA | TRBJ1-2 | TRBV6-1 | TGTGCCAGCAGTGAGGACATGTCCTATGGCTACACCTTC | CASSEDMSYGYTF
14 | NA | NA | TRBJ2-5 | TRBV20-1 | TGCAGTGCTAGAGATGGGGTTGGCTACAATGAGCAGTACTTC | CSARDGVGYNEQYF
15 | NA | NA | TRBJ1-1 | TRBV4-2 | TGTGCCAGCAGCCAAGATCTCAGGATGAACACTGAAGCTTTCTTT | CASSQDLRMNTEAFF
13 | NA | NA | TRBJ1-1 | TRBV27 | TGTGCCAGCAGTTTGGGCCCCTTCACTGAAGCTTTCTTT | CASSLGPFTEAFF
15 | NA | NA | TRBJ1-5 | TRBV15 | TGTGCCACCAGCAGAGGCAGGCCTAGCAATCAGCCCCAGCATTTT | CATSRGRPSNQPQHF
14 | NA | NA | TRBJ1-1 | TRBV10-3 | TGTGCCATCAGTGAGTATAAGGATAACACTGAAGCTTTCTTT | CAISEYKDNTEAFF
15 | NA | TRBD1 | TRBJ2-1 | TRBV5-1 | TGCGCCAGCAGCACCGGACAGGATGTATTCAATGAGCAGTTCTTC | CASSTGQDVFNEQFF
15 | few | NA | TRBJ2-4 | TRBV20-1 | TGCAGTGCTAGAGCCCTGCGGAGGGATGAGAACATTCAGTACTTC | CSARALRRDENIQYF
14 | few | NA | TRBJ2-7 | TRBV20-1 | TGCAGTGCTAGAGGGACAGAGGAGATCCACGAGCAGTACTTC | CSARGTEEIHEQYF
14 | NA | NA | TRBJ1-4 | TRBV7-9 | TGTGCCAGCAGCTCAACAGTGAACTTTGAAAAACTGTTTTTT | CASSSTVNFEKLFF
16 | NA | NA | TRBJ1-1 | TRBV9 | TGTGCCAGCAGCGTAGGGGCGGGGAACCTGAACACTGAAGCTTTCTTT | CASSVGAGNLNTEAFF
18 | NA | NA | TRBJ1-1 | TRBV18 | TGTGCCAGCTCATCCCAGGGTAGGTCCCTCTTGTTGAACACTGAAGCTTTCTTT | CASSSQGRSLLLNTEAFF
15 | NA | NA | TRBJ1-1 | TRBV20-1 | TGCAGTGCTAGAGATCGGGAGCCCGGGAACACTGAAGCTTTCTTT | CSARDREPGNTEAFF
16 | NA | TRBD2 | TRBJ2-3 | TRBV27 | TGTGCCAGCAGCCACGGGACTAGCGGACTCACAGATACGCAGTATTTT | CASSHGTSGLTDTQYF
14 | few | NA | TRBJ2-1 | TRBV20-1 | TGCAGTGCTAGAGACCGGGGCCGGGACAATGAGCAGTTCTTC | CSARDRGRDNEQFF
15 | NA | NA | TRBJ1-1 | TRBV29-1 | TGCAGCGTTGAAGGGGGACAAATCATGAACACTGAAGCTTTCTTT | CSVEGGQIMNTEAFF
14 | few | NA | TRBJ2-3 | TRBV7-3 | TGTGCCACCCCAGGATGCGGCAGCACAGATACGCAGTATTTT | CATPGCGSTDTQYF
18 | NA | NA | TRBJ2-7 | TRBV4-2 | TGTGCCAGCAGCCAAGATCATGGTAGGGCAGGGATGGCCTACGAGCAGTACTTC | CASSQDHGRAGMAYEQYF
16 | NA | TRBD2 | TRBJ2-1 | TRBV11-2 | TGTGCCAGCAGCTTAGGGGCTAGCGGGGGGTGGAATGAGCAGTTCTTC | CASSLGASGGWNEQFF
16 | few | TRBD1 | TRBJ1-1 | TRBV4-1 | TGCGCCAGCAGCCTACAGGGGGGAGAGGTGGACACTGAAGCTTTCTTT | CASSLQGGEVDTEAFF
15 | NA | NA | TRBJ2-2 | TRBV20-1 | TGCAGTGCTAGGTCTCCGGTAGGGGATACCGGGGAGCTGTTTTTT | CSARSPVGDTGELFF
15 | few | NA | TRBJ1-2 | TRBV20-1 | TGCAGTGCTCCCCGGGGGGACGAGGATAACTATGGCTACACCTTC | CSAPRGDEDNYGYTF
16 | once | NA | TRBJ1-6 | TRBV9 | TGTGCCAGCAGCATAGGATCGGGGGGCATAAATTCACCCCTCCACTTT | CASSIGSGGINSPLHF
18 | few | TRBD2 | TRBJ2-3 | TRBV4-3 | TGCGCCAGCAGCCAAGATTCCACTAGCGGGCATAGCACAGATACGCAGTATTTT | CASSQDSTSGHSTDTQYF
15 | NA | NA | TRBJ2-3 | TRBV20-1 | TGCAGTGCTAGTGGAGGGTTCTCTAGCACAGATACGCAGTATTTT | CSASGGFSSTDTQYF
15 | NA | NA | TRBJ2-5 | TRBV6-5 | TGTGCCAGCAGTTACCCCGGGGGAAGCAACAATGAGCAGTACTTC | CASSYPGGSNNEQYF
12 | NA | NA | TRBJ2-1 | TRBV6-2/TRBV6-3 | TGTGCCAGCAGTTACTCTCCAGGGTTTGAGTTCTTC | CASSYSPGFEFF
14 | few | TRBD1 | TRBJ2-5 | TRBV5-1 | TGCGCCAGCTACATGGGGACAGGCTTCTACGAGCGGTACTTC | CASYMGTGFYERYF
18 | NA | NA | TRBJ1-2 | TRBV5-4 | TGTGCCAGCAGCTTGGCCAAAACAGCGGTGACAGCAGGCTATGGCTACACCTTC | CASSLAKTAVTAGYGYTF
15 | few | TRBD1 | TRBJ1-6 | TRBV12-3/TRBV12-4 | TGTGCCAGCAGTTTATTCGGGACAGACGATTCACCCCTCCACTTT | CASSLFGTDDSPLHF
15 | NA | TRBD1 | TRBJ1-1 | TRBV27 | TGTGCCAGCAGTCTCACAGGGGGCGTAGGGACTGAAGCTTTCTTT | CASSLTGGVGTEAFF
15 | few | NA | TRBJ2-1 | TRBV10-3 | TGTGCCATCACCCCTACGACGGACGGACCAAATGAGCAGTTCTTC | CAITPTTDGPNEQFF
16 | NA | TRBD1 | TRBJ2-1 | TRBV15 | TGTGCCACCAGCTCCTATCCCACAGGGGGATACAATGAGCAGTTCTTC | CATSSYPTGGYNEQFF
15 | NA | NA | TRBJ2-3 | TRBV7-9 | TGTGCCAGCAGCATCCCCGGGGCAAACACAGATACGCAGTATTTT | CASSIPGANTDTQYF
13 | few | NA | TRBJ1-2 | TRBV6-2/TRBV6-3 | TGTGCCAGCAGCACGGACAGAGCCTATGGCTACACCTTC | CASSTDRAYGYTF
14 | few | TRBD2 | TRBJ2-3 | TRBV6-2/TRBV6-3 | TGTGCCATCGGGAGGGACATAAGCACAGATACGCAGTATTTT | CAIGRDISTDTQYF
15 | NA | TRBD1 | TRBJ2-3 | TRBV11-2 | TGTGGCAGCAGCTTGGGGACAGGGGGCACAGATACGCAGTATTTT | CGSSLGTGGTDTQYF